This TCR beta chain was recovered during a study of monozygotic twins with inflammatory bowel disease (dated 2019 in TCRdb). Some background on the complete study: A total of roughly 28 monozygotic twin pairs were included in the full study, comprising nine German pairs (four IBD-concordant, five IBD-discordant) and 19 IBD-discordant Danish pairs. Disease-associated traits were sought mainly through comparisons between IBD patients and their genetically identical healthy co-twins within discordant pairs. Each individual had, on average, about 151 000 unique TCRalpha sequences and 181 000 unique TCRbeta sequences available for analysis.

Library generation was performed with 5' RACE. Each TCR library was prepared from roughly 3.5 ug of total RNA. cDNA was synthesized with SMARTScribe reverse transcriptase in eight separate reactions per sample. Unique molecular identifiers containing a 6-nucleotide sample barcode were introduced through template switching during cDNA synthesis. TCRalpha and TCRbeta cDNA was amplified by two nested PCRs of about 15 and 9 cycles, with bead purification after each PCR. Before amplification, the cDNA was treated with uracil DNA-glycosylase and purified using the QIAquick PCR purification kit. The second PCR was the step at which Illumina TruSeq-compatible adapters and sample-specific barcodes were added. TapeStation and Qubit were used to check library quality and concentration, and around 4.5 ng of each library went into the pool. Sequencing of the pooled libraries was done on an Illumina HiSeq2500 single-index Rapid Run using custom sequencing primers and 2 x 100 bp reads. Turning to the authors' computational methods: UMI-based consensus assembly with MiGEC version 1.2.6 was used to correct PCR and sequencing errors. MiXCR version 2.1.1 was used for V(D)J alignment, clonotype assembly and CDR3 extraction. To normalise gene usage, clonotype sharing and MAIT/NKT TCR abundance, the top 1000, 10 000 and 20 000 clonotypes in each sample were analysed. Diversity was computed as the inverse Simpson index with the vegan R package after downsampling to 27 000 UMIs. Paired Mann-Whitney U tests on discordant twin pairs were used, with Benjamini-Hochberg multiple-testing correction. TCRdb reprocessed the reads and provides one entry for every CDR3 protein sequence; no DNA is given. What appears here as the V and J calls and clone size reflects TCRdb's work, not the paper's. For this sample, the table gives about 170,000 distinct CDR3 sequences. Roughly 3% of the sample goes to the ten largest clones.

From each donor, an approximately 2.4 ml peripheral blood sample was drawn into PAXgene tubes and stored at -80 degrees C. Total RNA was isolated from whole blood with the PAXgene blood miRNA kit on an automated QIAcube, without T cell sorting. Deep TCRalpha and TCRbeta repertoire profiling with unique molecular barcoding was performed on peripheral blood of monozygotic twin pairs concordant or discordant for inflammatory bowel disease. For every twin pair, smoking habits were documented, and each individual was categorised as a current, former or never smoker. As encoded in the germline V gene (reference sequence), CDR1 is SEHNR while CDR2 is FQNEAQ. Inclusive of the bounding cysteine and phenylalanine, the CDR3 is 12 residues long. The coding DNA is unavailable. A word on this clonotype: Its binding antigen is unknown.

Study-wide conclusions, independent of this receptor: No single strong signal or clonotype linked to IBD turned up in the results, so the idea that one exists was not supported. The analysis was unable to tell apart different T cell subtypes. Because patients received different immunosuppressive treatments, the repertoires may have picked up extra background noise and variability between individuals. No difference in repertoire similarity was observed between concordant and discordant twins, possibly owing to limited statistical power. IBD patients had lower TCRbeta repertoire diversity, measured by the inverse Simpson index, than their healthy co-twins. Fewer clonotypes were shared with other individuals by IBD patients than by healthy twins, most markedly in patients showing signs of disease activity.

The sample was blood. The sequence came from a human donor with ulcerative colitis or Crohn's disease, or a healthy co-twin of an affected twin (not recorded which). This chain is built from TRBV7-9 and TRBJ1-2. The CDR3 sequence is CASSLTGYGYTF.